Listed below are T cell receptor beta chains from one sample, sequenced in a study of T cells after somatic rescue of genetic block. Repertoires were generated with immunoSEQ multiplex PCR, while TCRdb's copy carries only in-frame clones and drops some. The data show approximately 10,000 clones, around 71% seen once. Sequenced: peripheral blood mononuclear cells (PBMCs). These receptors all stem from a boy aged 10-17 years. Both conserved end residues are trimmed from each CDR3.

NA,10,TRBV5-1,ASSPQGYEQY
TRBJ1-2,13,TRBV9,ASSVAPAPGYGYT
TRBJ1-3,11,TRBV5-1,ASSLNSGNTIY
TRBJ2-1,11,TRBV7-3,ASSLQAANEQF
TRBJ2-5,11,TRBV7-7,ASSSWSQETQY
NA,15,TRBV27,ASSLIFSGQGDDEQY
TRBJ2-2,12,TRBV6-6,ASSRTANTGELF
TRBJ2-2,14,TRBV2,ASSPLAGRDTGELF
TRBJ2-7,11,TRBV5-1,ASSLGQGNEQY
TRBJ2-3,13,TRBV6-1,ASSEGGSGADTQY
TRBJ1-6,14,TRBV27,ASSLRDRLYNSPLH
TRBJ1-2,13,TRBV6-6,ASSYSPTEIYGYT
TRBJ1-5,12,TRBV18,ASSPREGDQPQH
TRBJ2-2,14,TRBV6-6,ASSYPDRLLTGELF
TRBJ1-2,12,TRBV5-3,ARSTGHRSYGYT
TRBJ1-3,14,TRBV18,ASSPLDSSSGNTIY
TRBJ2-4,11,TRBV29-1,SVEGVAKNIQY
TRBJ2-5,10,TRBV10-3,AISESRETQY
TRBJ2-1,16,TRBV28,ASSLWPLAGRTYNEQF
TRBJ2-7,12,TRBV10-3,ASSYSRGVYEQY
TRBJ1-3,14,TRBV14,ASSQVGQGTGNTIY
TRBJ2-7,13,TRBV23-1,ASSQDRNSSYEQY
TRBJ2-1,10,TRBV7-8,ASSLLMGEQF
TRBJ1-5,12,TRBV6-5,ASKKAGSNQPQH
TRBJ1-2,12,TRBV30,AWGQGTATIGYT
TRBJ1-1,11,TRBV7-9,ASSFWANTEAF
TRBJ2-5,13,TRBV5-1,ASSLASGGGETQY
TRBJ2-5,12,TRBV27,ASRGRGRKETQY
TRBJ1-2,11,TRBV5-1,ASRSTGNYGYT
TRBJ1-1,13,TRBV5-8,ASSLERRVNTEAF
TRBJ1-1,14,TRBV15,ATSRDRVRLNTEAF
TRBJ2-5,11,TRBV19,ATEPGGAETQY
TRBJ2-1,15,TRBV5-4,ASSLRLAGGPYNEQF
TRBJ2-1,15,TRBV18,ASSSRGTGGPYNEQF
TRBJ2-1,15,TRBV28,ASSIWTSGGPRNEQF
TRBJ2-7,15,TRBV27,ASSLALRQGVTLRQY
TRBJ1-2,12,TRBV9,ASSAGQGDYGYT
TRBJ1-1,14,TRBV28,ASSLIWRGRNTEAF
TRBJ2-4,13,TRBV27,ASSSGTGGRNIQY
TRBJ2-7,12,TRBV30,AWTPGQGKYEQY
TRBJ2-2,16,TRBV27,ASSSRTFDRVNTGELF
TRBJ2-1,14,TRBV5-1,ASSSIQVNLGNEQF
TRBJ2-1,14,TRBV5-4,ASSLRTSGRALEQF
TRBJ1-1,13,TRBV15,ATSRGSFLNTEAF
TRBJ2-7,10,TRBV18,AGGRTGNEQY
TRBJ1-1,12,TRBV6-5,ASSPPSGPAEAF
TRBJ2-7,12,TRBV5-1,ASSFLQGAYEQY
TRBJ2-7,11,TRBV4-1,ASRGTGTYEQY
TRBJ2-5,16,TRBV4-1,ASSQAPSSPWAGETQY
TRBJ2-1,12,TRBV4-1,ASSLRAGGLEQF